The 2 T cell receptor beta chains below all came from one sample that was sequenced in a study of blood T cell repertoires in COVID-19 (TCRdb year 2020). Library creation used the immunoSEQ multiplex PCR assay. Here the immuneACCESS table is served through TCRdb, limited to in-frame sequences with V and J called. Missing clones are a known gap in these copies; in checked studies unresolved V genes cover under half, and the rest lacks a known reason. The sample profile shows 50,000 to 65,000 clones; roughly two thirds of them were found once. The ten largest clones represent 51% of the sample. The source material was PBMCs or T cells enriched from blood (not recorded which). The source is a woman aged 60-70 years who had been exposed to COVID-19.

This rearrangement joins TRBV15 to TRBJ1-5; a possible D gene is TRBD1 (5 bases). The CDR3 runs to 14 residues. CDR1 is LNHNV and CDR2 is YYDKDF in the germline V gene (reference sequence). The germline V and J ends were trimmed by 4 bases and 3 bases, with 10 bases remaining between them. The CDR3 here is CATSTKGFNQPQHF. The CDR3, as DNA: TGTGCCACCAGCACGAAGGGGTTCAATCAGCCCCAGCATTTT.

The chain links TRBV6-1 to TRBJ2-3, with TRBD1 as a possible D gene (5 bases). V was cut by 1 base and J by 6 bases, with 14 bases left in between. CDR3 length: 15 amino acids. CDR1 is MNHNS, CDR2 SASEGT, per germline. Here the CDR3 DNA reads TGTGCCAGCAGTGAAGTTAAGGGGAAAAGGGATACGCAGTATTTT. Residues: CASSEVKGKRDTQYF.